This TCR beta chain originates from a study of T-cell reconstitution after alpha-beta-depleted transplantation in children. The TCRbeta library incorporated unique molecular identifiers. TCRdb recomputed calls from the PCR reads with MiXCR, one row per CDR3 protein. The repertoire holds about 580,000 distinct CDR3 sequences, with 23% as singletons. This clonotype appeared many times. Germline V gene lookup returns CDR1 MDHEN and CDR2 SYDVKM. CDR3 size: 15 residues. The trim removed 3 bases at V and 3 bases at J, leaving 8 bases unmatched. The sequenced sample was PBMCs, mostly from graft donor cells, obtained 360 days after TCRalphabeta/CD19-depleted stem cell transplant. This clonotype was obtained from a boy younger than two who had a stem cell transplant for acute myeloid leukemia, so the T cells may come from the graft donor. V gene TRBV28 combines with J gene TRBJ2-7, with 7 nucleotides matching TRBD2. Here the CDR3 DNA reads TGTGCCAGCAGTTTGGGTTTTGGGGGGGACTACGAGCAGTACTTC. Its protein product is CASSLGFGGDYEQYF. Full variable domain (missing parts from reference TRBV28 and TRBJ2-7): DVKVTQSSRYLVKRTGEKVFLECVQDMDHENMFWYRQDPGLGLRLIYFSYDVKMKEKGDIPEGYSVSREKKERFSLILESASTNQTSMYLCASSLGFGGDYEQYFGPGTRLTVT.